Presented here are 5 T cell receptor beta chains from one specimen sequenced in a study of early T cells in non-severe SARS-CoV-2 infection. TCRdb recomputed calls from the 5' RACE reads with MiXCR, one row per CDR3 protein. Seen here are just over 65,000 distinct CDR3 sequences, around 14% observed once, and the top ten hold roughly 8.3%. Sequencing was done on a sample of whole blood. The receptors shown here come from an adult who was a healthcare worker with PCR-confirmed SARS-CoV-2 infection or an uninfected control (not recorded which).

The CDR3 here is CATSRSGGGGNAREAFF. CDR3 coding DNA: TGTGCCACCAGCAGGTCAGGGGGCGGTGGTAATGCGCGTGAAGCTTTCTTT. The J gene is TRBJ1-1, the V gene TRBV15, with 8 bases that match TRBD1. V was pared by 3 bases and J by 7 bases, with 16 bases of the junction left unmatched. Germline assignment: CDR1 LNHNV and CDR2 YYDKDF (reference sequence). The CDR3 spans 17 residues.

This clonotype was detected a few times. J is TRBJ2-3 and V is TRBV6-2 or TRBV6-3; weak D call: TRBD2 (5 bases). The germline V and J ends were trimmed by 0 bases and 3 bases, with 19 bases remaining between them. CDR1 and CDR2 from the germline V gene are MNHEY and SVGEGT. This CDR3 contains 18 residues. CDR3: CASSYSERERFRTDTQYF. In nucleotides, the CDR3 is TGTGCCAGCAGTTACTCGGAGAGGGAGAGGTTCAGGACAGATACGCAGTATTTT.

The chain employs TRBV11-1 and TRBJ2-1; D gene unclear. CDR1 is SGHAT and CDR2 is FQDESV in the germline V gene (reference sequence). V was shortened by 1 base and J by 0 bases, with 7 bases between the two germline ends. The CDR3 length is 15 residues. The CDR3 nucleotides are TGTGCCAGCAGCTTAGAACGACCCTCCTACAATGAGCAGTTCTTC. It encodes CASSLERPSYNEQFF.

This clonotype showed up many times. The CDR3 reads CASSPGGYSGNTIYF. In nucleotides, the CDR3 is TGCGCCAGCAGCCCCGGTGGATACTCTGGAAACACCATATATTTT. The chain joins TRBV4-1 to TRBJ1-3, with D uncertain. Looked up from germline, CDR1 is MGHRA and CDR2 is YSYEKL. V lost 4 bases, J lost 0 bases, and 10 bases lay in between. CDR3 length equals 15 residues.

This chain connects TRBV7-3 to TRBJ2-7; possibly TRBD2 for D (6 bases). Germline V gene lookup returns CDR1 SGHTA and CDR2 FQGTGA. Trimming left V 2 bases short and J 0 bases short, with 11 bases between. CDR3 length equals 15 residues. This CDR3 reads CASSLGGKSSYEQYF. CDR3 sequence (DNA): TGTGCCAGCAGCTTAGGGGGGAAGAGCTCCTACGAGCAGTACTTC.